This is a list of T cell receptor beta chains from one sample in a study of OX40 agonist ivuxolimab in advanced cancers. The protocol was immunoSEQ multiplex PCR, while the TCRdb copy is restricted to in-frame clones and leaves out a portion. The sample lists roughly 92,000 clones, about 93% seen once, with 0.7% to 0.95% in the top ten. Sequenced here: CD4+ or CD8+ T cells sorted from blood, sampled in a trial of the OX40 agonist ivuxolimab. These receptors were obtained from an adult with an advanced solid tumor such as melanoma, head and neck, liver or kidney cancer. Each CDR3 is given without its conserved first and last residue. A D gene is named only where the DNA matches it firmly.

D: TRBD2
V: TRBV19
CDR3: ASKLAGSNEQF

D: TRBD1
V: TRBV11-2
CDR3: ASSLAGQNYGYT

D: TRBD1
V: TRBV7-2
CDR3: ASSLDRGNTEAF

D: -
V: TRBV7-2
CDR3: ASSLVDEQY

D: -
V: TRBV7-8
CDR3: ASSFPGAAQY

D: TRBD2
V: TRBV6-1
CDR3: ASSWGTSGRFEQY

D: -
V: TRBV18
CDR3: ASSPSGRLNTEAF

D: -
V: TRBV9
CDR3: ASGGLGGEQY

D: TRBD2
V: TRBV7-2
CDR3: ASSSRTSGRSDNEQF

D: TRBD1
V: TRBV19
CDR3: ASSIAQGASGANVLT

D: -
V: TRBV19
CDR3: ASSGWGDNEQF

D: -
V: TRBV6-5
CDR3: ASSLRSGAGNTIY

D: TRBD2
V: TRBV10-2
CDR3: ASSESLGLVRNEQF

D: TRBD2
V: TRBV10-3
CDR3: AISDWEGSTYEQY

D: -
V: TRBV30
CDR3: AWSVSRTVFNEKLF

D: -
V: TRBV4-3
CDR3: ASSQGLADTNTGELF

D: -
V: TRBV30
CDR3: AWSIGGGSGNTIY

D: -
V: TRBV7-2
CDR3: ASSLNGWYQETQY

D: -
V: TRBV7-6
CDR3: ASSLNRANTEAF

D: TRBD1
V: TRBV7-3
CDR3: ASSLASGTGGWGNQPQH

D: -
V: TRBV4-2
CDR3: ASSSLGQAGQGYT

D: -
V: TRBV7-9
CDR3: ASSLAGATTDTQY

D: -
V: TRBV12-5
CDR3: ASGLRDGANNEQF

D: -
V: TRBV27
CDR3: ASSLSVGRQGSTGELF

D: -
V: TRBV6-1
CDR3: ASSTQGGTEAF

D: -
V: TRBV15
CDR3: ATSRDWAVANYGYT

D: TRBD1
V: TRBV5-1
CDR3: ASSDDRGADTQY

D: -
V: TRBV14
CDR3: ASSQDSLWGPSYEQY

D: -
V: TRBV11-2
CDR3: ASSLFIATGELF

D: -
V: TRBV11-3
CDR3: ASSLGPSSGANVLT

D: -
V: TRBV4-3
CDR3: ASSRLQDSPGTDTQY

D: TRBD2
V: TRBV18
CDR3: ASSPGTRRSTGELF

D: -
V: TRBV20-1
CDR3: SALAADTQY

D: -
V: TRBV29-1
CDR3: STRYQETQY

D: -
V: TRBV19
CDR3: ATQQGGYEKLF

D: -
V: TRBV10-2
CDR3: ASSEASPFSEQY

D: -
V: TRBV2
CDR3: ATTGQRFSGANVLT

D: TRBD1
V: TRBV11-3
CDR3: ASSRDRVKYNEQF

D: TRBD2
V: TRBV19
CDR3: ASSIGAAGGYSGANVLT

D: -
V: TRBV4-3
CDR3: ASSQELDYEETQY

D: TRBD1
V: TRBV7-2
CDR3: ASSSDRVGNEKLF

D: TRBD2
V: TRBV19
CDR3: ASKVTSGSSYEQY

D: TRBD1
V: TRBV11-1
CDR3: ASSSGQGVYYEQY

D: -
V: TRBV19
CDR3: ASSMAGLEQY

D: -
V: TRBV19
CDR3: ASSIRWTQGRETQY

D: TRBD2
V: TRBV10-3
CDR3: ARLSGRASTDTQY

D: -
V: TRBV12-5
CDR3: ASGLLIQGPYEQY

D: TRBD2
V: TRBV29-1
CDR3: SVALAGDEQY

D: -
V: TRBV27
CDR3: ASSPTPGRGSNEQF

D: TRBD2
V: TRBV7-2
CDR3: ASSLDRGLAENTGELF

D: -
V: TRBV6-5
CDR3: ASSYDGNTEAF

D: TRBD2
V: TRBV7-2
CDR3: ASSLASGSREQF

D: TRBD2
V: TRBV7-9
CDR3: ASSSDLAGASTDTQY

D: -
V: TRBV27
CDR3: ASTKGGTQGYT

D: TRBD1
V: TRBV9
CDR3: ASSHGQGLSYEQY

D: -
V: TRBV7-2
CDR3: ASSLVAGDYNEQF

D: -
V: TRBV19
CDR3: ASTPDVRDTEAF

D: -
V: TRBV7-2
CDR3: ASSSRGATYGYT